This TCR beta chain was sequenced for a study of T cell responses to AZD1222 COVID-19 vaccine. Study-wide results and limits: Baseline seropositivity occurred in only 5 to 7 AZD1222 recipients.

This CDR3 comprises 12 residues. Germline V gene lookup returns CDR1 SGHRS and CDR2 YFSETQ. V lost 2 bases and J lost 8; bases outside the gene matches: 2. On this clone: What it recognizes is unknown.

Clones were sequenced by immunoSEQ multiplex PCR, and TCRdb holds only the in-frame ones, with some missing. Among over 100,000 clones listed, approximately 91% were seen once. V is TRBV5-1 and J is TRBJ1-2, with TRBD1 matching 8 bases. The sample was peripheral blood, taken 28 days after the second AZD1222 dose. The receptor was derived from an adult who received the AZD1222 COVID-19 vaccine. DNA for the CDR3: TGCGCCAGCAGCTTACAGGGGGAAGGCTACACCTTC. Translating it yields CASSLQGEGYTF. Looking up the rest from reference TRBV5-1 and TRBJ1-2 gives the full variable domain: KAGVTQTPRYLIKTRGQQVTLSCSPISGHRSVSWYQQTPGQGLQFLFEYFSETQRNKGNFPGRFSGRQFSNSRSEMNVSTLELGDSALYLCASSLQGEGYTFGSGTRLTVV.